This entry lists 4 T cell receptor beta chains sequenced from one sample in a study of cytomegalovirus exposure and HLA in healthy donors. Primers: 60 Vbeta forward and 13 Jbeta reverse. Repertoires were generated with immunoSEQ multiplex PCR, while TCRdb's copy carries only in-frame clones and drops some. Among more than 80,000 clones listed, just under 70% were seen once. Sequenced input: PBMCs. The receptors were gathered from a man aged 45-60 years in good health and CMV-seronegative.

V and J are TRBV4-2 and TRBJ1-6; TRBD1 aligns across 10 bases. With V trimmed by 0 bases and J by 14 bases, 7 bases remained unmatched. The germline CDR1 and CDR2 sequences are LGHNA and YNFKEQ. There are 15 residues in the CDR3. The CDR3 DNA is TGTGCCAGCAGCCAAGACAGGGCGGGACAGGGGTCCCTCCACTTT. Translating gives CASSQDRAGQGSLHF.

The chain recombines TRBV4-1 with TRBJ1-3; a weak D match, TRBD1 (6 bases). The CDR3 has 16 residues. Trimming shortened V by 4 bases and J by 0 bases, and 13 bases separated the two germline ends. Germline V gene data show CDR1 as MGHRA and CDR2 as YSYEKL. CDR3 nucleotide sequence: TGCGCCAGCAGCCTCTTCAGGGGCCTCTCTGGAAACACCATATATTTT. Its translation: CASSLFRGLSGNTIYF.

The chain joins TRBV21-1 to TRBJ1-5. TRBV21-1 is annotated as a pseudogene. The CDR3 extends over 14 amino acids. The CDR3 nucleotides read TGTGCCAGCAGCGATCGCGGGGTGGATCAGCCCCAGCATTTT. This encodes CASSDRGVDQPQHF.

V and J are TRBV29-1 and TRBJ2-5; D perhaps matches TRBD2 (5 bases). Deletions cut 8 bases from V and 0 bases from J, with 13 bases between. The length of the CDR3 is 13 residues. Germline CDR1 and CDR2: SQVTM and ANQGSEA. DNA for the CDR3: TGCAGCCAAGGCGGGTCAAACCAAGAGACCCAGTACTTC. Translated, it gives CSQGGSNQETQYF.